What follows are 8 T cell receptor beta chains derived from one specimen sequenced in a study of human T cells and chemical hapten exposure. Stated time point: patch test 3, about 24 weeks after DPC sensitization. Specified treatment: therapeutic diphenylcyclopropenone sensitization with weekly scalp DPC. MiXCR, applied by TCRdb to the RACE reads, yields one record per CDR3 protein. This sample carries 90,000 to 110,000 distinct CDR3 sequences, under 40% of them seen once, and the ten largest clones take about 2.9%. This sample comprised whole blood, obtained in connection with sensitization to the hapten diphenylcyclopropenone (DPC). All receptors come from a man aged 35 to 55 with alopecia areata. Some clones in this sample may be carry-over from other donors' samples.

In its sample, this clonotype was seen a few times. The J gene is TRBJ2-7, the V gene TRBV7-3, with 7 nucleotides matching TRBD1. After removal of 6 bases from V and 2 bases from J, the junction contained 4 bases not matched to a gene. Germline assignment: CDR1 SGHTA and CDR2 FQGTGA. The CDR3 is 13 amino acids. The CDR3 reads CASSRDSAYEQYF. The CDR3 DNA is TGTGCCAGCAGTCGGGACAGCGCCTACGAGCAGTACTTC.

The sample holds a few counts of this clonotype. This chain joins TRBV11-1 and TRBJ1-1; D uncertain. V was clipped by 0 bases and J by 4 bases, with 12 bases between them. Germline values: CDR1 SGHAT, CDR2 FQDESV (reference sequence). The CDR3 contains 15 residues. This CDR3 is CASSLARVVSTEAFF. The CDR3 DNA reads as TGTGCCAGCAGCTTAGCGCGCGTTGTGTCCACTGAAGCTTTCTTT.

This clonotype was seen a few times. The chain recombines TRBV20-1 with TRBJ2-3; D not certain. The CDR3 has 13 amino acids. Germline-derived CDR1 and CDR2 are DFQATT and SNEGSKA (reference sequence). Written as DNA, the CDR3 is TGCAGCCCCCTGGTTTCGGCCACAGATACGCAGTATTTT. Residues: CSPLVSATDTQYF.

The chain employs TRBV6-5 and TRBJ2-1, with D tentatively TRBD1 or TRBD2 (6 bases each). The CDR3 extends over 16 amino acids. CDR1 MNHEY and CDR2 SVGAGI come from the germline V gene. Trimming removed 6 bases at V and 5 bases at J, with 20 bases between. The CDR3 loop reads CASSLERGAGNNEQFF. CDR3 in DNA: TGTGCCAGCAGCCTTGAAAGGGGGGCGGGAAACAATGAGCAGTTCTTC.

The CDR3 loop is CASKLVPDPTDTQYF. The CDR3 coding sequence is TGTGCCAGCAAACTAGTTCCCGACCCTACAGATACGCAGTATTTT. The rearrangement uses TRBV28 and TRBJ2-3; D possibly corresponds to TRBD2 (5 bases). V lost 7 bases, J lost 3 bases, and 17 bases lay in between. This CDR3 has 15 residues. CDR1 and CDR2 (germline): MDHEN, SYDVKM.

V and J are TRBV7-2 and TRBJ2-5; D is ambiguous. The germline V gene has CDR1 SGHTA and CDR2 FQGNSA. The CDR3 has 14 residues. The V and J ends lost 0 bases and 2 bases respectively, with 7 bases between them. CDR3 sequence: CASSLAMRQETQYF. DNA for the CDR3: TGTGCCAGCAGCTTAGCGATGAGGCAAGAGACCCAGTACTTC.

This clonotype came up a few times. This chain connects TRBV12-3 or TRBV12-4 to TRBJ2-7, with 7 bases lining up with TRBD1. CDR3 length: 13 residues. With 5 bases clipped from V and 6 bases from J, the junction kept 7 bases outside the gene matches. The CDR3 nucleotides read TGTGCCAGCAGTGTCAGGGGGACGGGCGAGCAGTACTTC. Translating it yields CASSVRGTGEQYF.

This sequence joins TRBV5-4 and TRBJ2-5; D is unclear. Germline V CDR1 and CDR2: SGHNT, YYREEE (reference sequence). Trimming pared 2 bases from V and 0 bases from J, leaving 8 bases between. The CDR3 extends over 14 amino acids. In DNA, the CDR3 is TGTGCCAGCAGCTTTAGGATGTACCAAGAGACCCAGTACTTC. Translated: CASSFRMYQETQYF.